Reported below is one T cell receptor (beta chain). Its target is not known. Germline V CDR1 and CDR2: SEHNR, FQNEAQ (reference sequence). The CDR3 has 17 amino acids. This entry comes from a study of CXCR3-negative and CXCR3-positive naive CD8 T cells. Study results and caveats: Researchers reported similar TRBV-TRBJ usage in naive CXCR3-negative and CXCR3-positive cells, though memory differed. Cryopreservation partially lowered CXCR3 expression, so most assays used fresh PBMCs. Memory CD8+ cells had much lower diversity, and both naive subsets had comparably high diversity. Naive subsets had comparable surface CD5; TCR strength was inferred from TRB CDR3 properties.

UMI labels and 5' RACE were used to prepare the TRB cDNA libraries. TCRdb derives one entry per CDR3 protein from the 5' RACE reads, leaving out DNA. The sample totals approximately 83,000 distinct CDR3 sequences; its top ten clones hold 1.6%. The receptor's source is a human donor in good health. Some clones in this sample may be carry-over from other donors' samples. The sequencing input was naive CXCR3- CD8+ T cells from blood. Subset here: CD45RO-CCR7+CD27+CD95- naive CD8+ T cells lacking CXCR3 (TNR3-). The chain links TRBV7-9 to TRBJ2-3; TCRdb's assignment of TRBD2 cannot be checked, as there is no DNA. The CDR3: CASSLLNSGQSTDTQYF.